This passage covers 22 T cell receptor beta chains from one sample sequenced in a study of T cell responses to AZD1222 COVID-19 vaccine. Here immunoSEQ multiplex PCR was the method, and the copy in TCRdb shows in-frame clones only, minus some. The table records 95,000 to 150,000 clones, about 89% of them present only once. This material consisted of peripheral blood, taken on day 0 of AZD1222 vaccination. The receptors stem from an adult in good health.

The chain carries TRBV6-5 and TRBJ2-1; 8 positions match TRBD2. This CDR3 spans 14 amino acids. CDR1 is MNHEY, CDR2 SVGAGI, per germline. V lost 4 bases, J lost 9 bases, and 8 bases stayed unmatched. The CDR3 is CASSWTGLGGEQFF. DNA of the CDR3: TGTGCCAGCAGTTGGACGGGACTAGGTGGTGAGCAGTTCTTC.

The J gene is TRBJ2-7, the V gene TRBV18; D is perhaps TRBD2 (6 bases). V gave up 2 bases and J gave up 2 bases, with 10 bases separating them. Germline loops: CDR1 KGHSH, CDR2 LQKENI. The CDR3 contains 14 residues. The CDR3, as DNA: TGTGCCAGCTCACCATCGGGAGTCACCTACGAGCAGTACTTC. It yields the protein CASSPSGVTYEQYF. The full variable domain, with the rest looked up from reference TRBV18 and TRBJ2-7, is NAGVMQNPRHLVRRRGQEARLRCSPMKGHSHVYWYRQLPEEGLKFMVYLQKENIIDESGMPKERFSAEFPKEGPSILRIQQVVRGDSAAYFCASSPSGVTYEQYFGPGTRLTVT.

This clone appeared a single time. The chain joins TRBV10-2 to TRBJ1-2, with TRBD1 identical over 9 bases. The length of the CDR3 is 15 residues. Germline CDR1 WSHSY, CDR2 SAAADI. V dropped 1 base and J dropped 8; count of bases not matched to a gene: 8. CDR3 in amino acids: CASSEWLQGAGGYTF. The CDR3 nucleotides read TGCGCCAGCAGTGAGTGGTTACAGGGGGCCGGCGGCTACACCTTC.

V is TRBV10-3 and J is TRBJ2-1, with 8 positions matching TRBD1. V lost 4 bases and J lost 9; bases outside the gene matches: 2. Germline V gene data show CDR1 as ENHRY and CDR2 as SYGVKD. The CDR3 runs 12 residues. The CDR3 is CAISGQGAEQFF. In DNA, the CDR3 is TGTGCCATCAGTGGGCAGGGGGCTGAGCAGTTCTTC.

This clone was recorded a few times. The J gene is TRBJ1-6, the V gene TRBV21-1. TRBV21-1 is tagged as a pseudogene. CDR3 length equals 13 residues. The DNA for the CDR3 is TGTGCCAGCAGCAAAGACCACGAATCACCCCTCCACTTT. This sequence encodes CASSKDHESPLHF.

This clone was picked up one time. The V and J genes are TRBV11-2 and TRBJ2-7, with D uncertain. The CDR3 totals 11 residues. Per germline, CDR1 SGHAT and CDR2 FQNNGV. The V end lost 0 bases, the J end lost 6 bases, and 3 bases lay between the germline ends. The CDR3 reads CASSLDSEQYF. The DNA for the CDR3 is TGTGCCAGCAGCTTAGACAGCGAGCAGTACTTC.

CDR3 region: CASSSPTWLAKNIQYF. CDR3 DNA: TGTGCCAGCAGTTCCCCCACCTGGCTAGCCAAAAACATTCAGTACTTC. This chain uses TRBV28 with TRBJ2-4; D uncertain. The CDR3 has 16 residues. The V end lost 4 bases, the J end lost 0 bases, and 13 bases lay between the germline ends. Germline loops: CDR1 MDHEN, CDR2 SYDVKM.

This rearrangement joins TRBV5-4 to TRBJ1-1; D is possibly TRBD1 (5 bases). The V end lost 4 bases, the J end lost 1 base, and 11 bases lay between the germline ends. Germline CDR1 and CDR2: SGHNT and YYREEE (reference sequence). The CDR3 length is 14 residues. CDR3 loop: CASSPGPTNTEAFF. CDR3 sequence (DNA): TGTGCCAGCAGCCCGGGACCGACGAACACTGAAGCTTTCTTT.

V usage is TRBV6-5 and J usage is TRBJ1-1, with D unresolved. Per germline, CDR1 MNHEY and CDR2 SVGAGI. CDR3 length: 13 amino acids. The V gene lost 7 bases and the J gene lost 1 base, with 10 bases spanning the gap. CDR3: CASTRRQNTEAFF. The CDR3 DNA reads TGTGCCAGCACCAGAAGGCAGAACACTGAAGCTTTCTTT.

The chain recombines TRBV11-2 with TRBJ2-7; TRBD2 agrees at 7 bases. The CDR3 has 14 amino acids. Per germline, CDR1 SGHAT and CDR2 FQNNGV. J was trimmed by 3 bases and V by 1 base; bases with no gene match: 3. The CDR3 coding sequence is TGTGCCAGCAGCTTAGGAGGCGGGGGCTACGAGCAGTACTTC. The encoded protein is CASSLGGGGYEQYF.

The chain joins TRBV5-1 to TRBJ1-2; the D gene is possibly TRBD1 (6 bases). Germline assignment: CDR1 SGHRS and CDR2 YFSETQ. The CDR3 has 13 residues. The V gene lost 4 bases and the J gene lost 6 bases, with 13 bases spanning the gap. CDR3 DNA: TGCGCCAGCAGCCCCCGGGACAACGATGGCTACACCTTC. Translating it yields CASSPRDNDGYTF.

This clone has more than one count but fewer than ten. CDR3 nucleotide sequence: TGTGCCACTCTAGACAGGAGCAATCAGCCCCAGCATTTT. It codes for CATLDRSNQPQHF. The chain combines TRBV19 with TRBJ1-5, with D possibly TRBD1 on 6 matching bases. V lost 10 bases and J 1 base, leaving 11 bases between the germline ends. The germline gives CDR1 LNHDA, CDR2 SQIVND (reference sequence). The CDR3 contains 13 residues.

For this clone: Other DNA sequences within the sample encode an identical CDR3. The CDR3 here is CASSLARRDTEAFF. The CDR3 DNA follows: TGCGCCAGCAGCTTGGCCAGGCGGGACACTGAAGCTTTCTTT. The chain uses TRBV5-1 and TRBJ1-1; D unresolved. V gave up 0 bases and J gave up 3 bases, with 9 bases separating them. Germline values: CDR1 SGHRS, CDR2 YFSETQ. This CDR3 has 14 amino acids. The full variable domain, rest sourced from reference TRBV5-1 and TRBJ1-1, is KAGVTQTPRYLIKTRGQQVTLSCSPISGHRSVSWYQQTPGQGLQFLFEYFSETQRNKGNFPGRFSGRQFSNSRSEMNVSTLELGDSALYLCASSLARRDTEAFFGQGTRLTVV.

CDR3 protein: CASSRKREVGYEQYF. As DNA, the CDR3 is TGCGCCAGCAGCAGGAAGAGGGAGGTAGGCTACGAGCAGTACTTC. This chain connects TRBV5-1 to TRBJ2-7; TRBD2 might be the D (6 bases). V lost 4 bases, J lost 3 bases, and 17 bases lay in between. The CDR3 contains 15 residues. Per germline, CDR1 SGHRS and CDR2 YFSETQ.

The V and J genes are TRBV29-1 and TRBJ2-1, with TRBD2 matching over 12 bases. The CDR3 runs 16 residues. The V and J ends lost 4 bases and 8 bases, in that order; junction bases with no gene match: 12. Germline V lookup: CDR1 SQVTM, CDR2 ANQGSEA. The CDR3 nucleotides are TGCAGCGTTGCACTAGCGGGAGGTCTCCTCGGGGATGAGCAGTTCTTC. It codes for CSVALAGGLLGDEQFF.

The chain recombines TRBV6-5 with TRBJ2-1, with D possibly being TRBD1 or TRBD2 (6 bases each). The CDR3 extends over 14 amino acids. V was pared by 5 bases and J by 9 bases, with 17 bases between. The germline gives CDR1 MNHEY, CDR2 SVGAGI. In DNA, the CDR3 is TGTGCCAGCAGTCCAATGGGGGCCGGGGGTGAGCAGTTCTTC. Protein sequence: CASSPMGAGGEQFF.

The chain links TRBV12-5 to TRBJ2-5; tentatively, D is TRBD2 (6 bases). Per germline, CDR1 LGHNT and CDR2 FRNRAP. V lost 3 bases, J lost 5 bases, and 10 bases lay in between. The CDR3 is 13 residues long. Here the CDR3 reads CASGFAGKETQYF. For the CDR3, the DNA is TGTGCTAGTGGTTTTGCGGGGAAGGAGACCCAGTACTTC.

CDR3 coding DNA: TGTGCCAGCAGTTACTCCGGGGCGACGACAAATCAGCCCCAGCATTTT. The encoded protein is CASSYSGATTNQPQHF. This chain links TRBV6-2 or TRBV6-3 with TRBJ1-5; perhaps TRBD1 as D (5 bases). There are 16 residues in the CDR3. The germline V gene has CDR1 MNHEY and CDR2 SVGEGT. Between the trimmed V and J ends, which lost 0 bases and 4 bases, there was a span of 13 bases.

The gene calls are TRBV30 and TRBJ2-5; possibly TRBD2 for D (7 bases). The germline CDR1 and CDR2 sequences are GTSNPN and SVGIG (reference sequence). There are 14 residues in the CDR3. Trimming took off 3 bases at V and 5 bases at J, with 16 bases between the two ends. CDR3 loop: CAWRIKGGGETQYF. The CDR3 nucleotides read TGTGCCTGGAGGATAAAGGGGGGAGGGGAGACCCAGTACTTC.

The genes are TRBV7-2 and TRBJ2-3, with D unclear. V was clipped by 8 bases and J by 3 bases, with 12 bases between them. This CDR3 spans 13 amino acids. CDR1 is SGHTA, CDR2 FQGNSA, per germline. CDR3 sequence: CASGVRWTDTQYF. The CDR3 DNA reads TGTGCCAGCGGGGTTAGGTGGACAGATACGCAGTATTTT.

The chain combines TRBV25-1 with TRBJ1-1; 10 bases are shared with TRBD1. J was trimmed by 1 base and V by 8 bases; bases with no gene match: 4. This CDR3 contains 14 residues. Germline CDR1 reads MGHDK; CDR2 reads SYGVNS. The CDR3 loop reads CASVRQGANTEAFF. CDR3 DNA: TGTGCCAGCGTAAGACAGGGGGCGAACACTGAAGCTTTCTTT.

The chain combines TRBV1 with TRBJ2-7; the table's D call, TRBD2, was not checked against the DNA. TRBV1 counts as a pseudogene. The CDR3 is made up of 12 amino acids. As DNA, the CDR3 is TGCACCACGGGACTAGCGGGGAGCGAGCAGTACTTC. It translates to CTTGLAGSEQYF.